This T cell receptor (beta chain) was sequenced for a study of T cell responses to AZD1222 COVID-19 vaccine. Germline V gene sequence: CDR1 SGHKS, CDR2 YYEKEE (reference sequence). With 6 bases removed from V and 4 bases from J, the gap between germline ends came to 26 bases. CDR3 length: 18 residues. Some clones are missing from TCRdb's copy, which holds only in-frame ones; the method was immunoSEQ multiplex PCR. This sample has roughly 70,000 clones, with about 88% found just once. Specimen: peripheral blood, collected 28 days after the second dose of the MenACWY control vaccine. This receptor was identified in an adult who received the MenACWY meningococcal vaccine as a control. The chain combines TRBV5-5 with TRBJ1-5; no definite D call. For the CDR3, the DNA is TGTGCCAGCACTTACAGCGGGATACCCGAGACTGGTAATCAGCCCCAGCATTTT. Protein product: CASTYSGIPETGNQPQHF. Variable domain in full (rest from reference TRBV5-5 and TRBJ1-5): DAGVTQSPTHLIKTRGQQVTLRCSPISGHKSVSWYQQVLGQGPQFIFQYYEKEERGRGNFPDRFSARQFPNYSSELNVNALLLGDSALYLCASTYSGIPETGNQPQHFGDGTRLSIL.